These T cell receptor beta chains were read from a single sample in a study of blood T cell repertoires in COVID-19. Assay used: immunoSEQ multiplex PCR; TCRdb lists only in-frame clones, some missing. The sample records a few hundred thousand clones, around 82% being singletons. The sample consisted of peripheral blood. The receptors derive from a young woman with acute or convalescent COVID-19. The CDR3 runs from the conserved cysteine through the conserved F or W. Each record gives: D gene, J gene, clone size, V gene, CDR3 DNA, CDR3 protein. D genes are given only for firm matches. Size tells how often a clone was seen (once, few, many) or the class of an expanded clone, and some rows leave it out.

TRBD1 TRBJ2-1 NA TRBV5-5 TGTGCCAGCAGCTTCCTCCCGGGACAGGGGGTTAGTGAGCAGTTCTTC CASSFLPGQGVSEQFF
NA TRBJ2-1 NA TRBV12-3/TRBV12-4 TGTGCCAGCAGACTAAACAATGAGCAGTTCTTC CASRLNNEQFF
TRBD1 TRBJ2-3 NA TRBV6-2/TRBV6-3 TGTGCCAGCAGTTTCTTTACAGGGGGCTTTACAGATACGCAGTATTTT CASSFFTGGFTDTQYF
NA TRBJ2-2 NA TRBV7-8 TGTGCCAGCAGCTCAACGCAAACAGGGAACACCGGGGAGCTGTTTTTT CASSSTQTGNTGELFF
TRBD1 TRBJ2-1 NA TRBV7-9 TGTGCCGCCGGGCGGACAGGGTTTCTCGATGAGCAGTTCTTC CAAGRTGFLDEQFF
NA TRBJ1-3 NA TRBV7-2 TGTGCCAGCAGCTTAGCGTACATGGGAAACACCATATATTTT CASSLAYMGNTIYF
TRBD1 TRBJ2-5 NA TRBV10-1 TGCGCCAGCAGTGAGTCGACAGGGGGGGAGACCCAGTACTTC CASSESTGGETQYF
TRBD2 TRBJ2-7 NA TRBV28 TGTGCCAGCAGTTTGCCTAGCGGGAACTTCTACGAGCAGTACTTC CASSLPSGNFYEQYF
TRBD1 TRBJ2-7 NA TRBV6-5 TGTGCGATAAAGGGACAGGGATCTTCCGAGCAGTACTTC CAIKGQGSSEQYF
NA TRBJ1-5 NA TRBV6-2/TRBV6-3 TGTGCCAGCAGTTACGGGACATATAATCAGCCCCAGCATTTT CASSYGTYNQPQHF
TRBD1 TRBJ1-6 NA TRBV6-5 TGTGCCAGCAGTTACCAGGGGGCGAATTCACCCCTCCACTTT CASSYQGANSPLHF
TRBD1 TRBJ1-2 NA TRBV5-1 TGCGCCAGCAGCTACGGGACAGCCAACTATGGCTACACCTTC CASSYGTANYGYTF
NA TRBJ2-1 NA TRBV12-3/TRBV12-4 TGTGCCAGCAGTCCACTAGCAGCCAATGAGCAGTTCTTC CASSPLAANEQFF
NA TRBJ1-1 NA TRBV9 TGTGCCAGCAGCGTACAGGAGGGGCGGGCTGAAGCTTTCTTT CASSVQEGRAEAFF
TRBD1 TRBJ1-4 NA TRBV5-8 TGTGCCAGCAGCTTGGGCCCCGGGACAGCGAATGAAAAACTGTTTTTT CASSLGPGTANEKLFF
TRBD1 TRBJ2-3 NA TRBV19 TGTGCCACCACCCGACAGGGGACCGATACGCAGTATTTT CATTRQGTDTQYF
TRBD1 TRBJ1-1 once TRBV6-2/TRBV6-3 TGTGCCAGCAGTTACGCCCTGGGGACAGGAGTATGGAACACTGAAGCTTTCTTT CASSYALGTGVWNTEAFF
NA TRBJ1-3 NA TRBV28 TGTGCCAGCAGTGGATTTGGGCCCGCTGGAAACACCATATATTTT CASSGFGPAGNTIYF
NA TRBJ2-3 NA TRBV6-5 TGTGCCAGCAGCCCACGCCCGTACTACTCGGATACGCAGTATTTT CASSPRPYYSDTQYF
NA TRBJ2-2 NA TRBV3-1/TRBV3-2 TGTGCCAGCAGGCCAAGGGACTTAAACACCGGGGAGCTGTTTTTT CASRPRDLNTGELFF
TRBD2 TRBJ2-5 NA TRBV7-2 TGTGCCAGCAGCTTAGGGTGGCGGGGGCAAGAGACCCAGTACTTC CASSLGWRGQETQYF
NA TRBJ2-2 NA TRBV4-3 TGCGCCAGCAGCCAAGATGACTCTAACACCGGGGAGCTGTTTTTT CASSQDDSNTGELFF
NA TRBJ1-1 NA TRBV11-2 TGTGCCAGCAGCTCAGTTACAGGCCCCACTGAAGCTTTCTTT CASSSVTGPTEAFF
NA TRBJ1-4 NA TRBV18 TGTGCCAGCTCCCTCAACGCGGGTGAAAAACTGTTTTTT CASSLNAGEKLFF
TRBD1 TRBJ1-6 NA TRBV25-1 TGTGCCAGCAGTGGGTTGGACAGGGGACGGGTCTCACCCCTCCACTTT CASSGLDRGRVSPLHF
NA TRBJ1-5 NA TRBV6-6 TGTGCCAGCAGGCAGGGACAAGAACGGAATCAGCCCCAGCATTTT CASRQGQERNQPQHF
TRBD2 TRBJ2-7 NA TRBV30 TGTGCCTCCTCCCGGGAGGGATCAGCGTACGAGCAGTACTTC CASSREGSAYEQYF
TRBD2 TRBJ2-5 NA TRBV3-1/TRBV3-2 TGTGCCAGCAGCCTTGACGGGACTAGCGCTTGGGAGACCCAGTACTTC CASSLDGTSAWETQYF
TRBD1 TRBJ2-7 NA TRBV6-2/TRBV6-3 TGTGCCAGCAGTAACCGGGACAGGGCTTTCTACGAGCAGTACTTC CASSNRDRAFYEQYF
NA TRBJ1-5 NA TRBV6-2/TRBV6-3 TGTGCCAGCAGTTACGGTCAGGGGAATCAGCCCCAGCATTTT CASSYGQGNQPQHF
TRBD1 TRBJ1-2 NA TRBV9 TGTGCCAGCAGCTCAGTCATTGGACAGGGTGGTTATGGCTACACCTTC CASSSVIGQGGYGYTF
TRBD1 TRBJ1-6 few TRBV18 TGTGCCAGCTCACCATGGGACAGGGGGCAGTCACCCCTCCACTTT CASSPWDRGQSPLHF
TRBD1 TRBJ1-4 few TRBV28 TGTGCCAGCAGTTTAAGGGACAGGGCGGAAAAACTGTTTTTT CASSLRDRAEKLFF
TRBD2 TRBJ2-7 NA TRBV2 TGTGCCAGCCGGTCGGGGGAGGGGTCCTACGAGCAGTACTTC CASRSGEGSYEQYF
NA TRBJ2-7 NA TRBV28 TGTGCCAGCAGTTTAGGGCTAGCGACCACTTGGGACTCCTACGAGCAGTACTTC CASSLGLATTWDSYEQYF
TRBD1 TRBJ2-3 NA TRBV5-1 TGCGCCAGCAGCAGTGGGACAGGCAGAGATACGCAGTATTTT CASSSGTGRDTQYF
NA TRBJ2-3 NA TRBV21-1 TGTGCCAGCAACAAGACATCTACGCAGTATTTT CASNKTSTQYF
NA TRBJ1-5 NA TRBV7-2 TGTGCCAGCAGCTTAATTTCCGGGGTTAGCAATCAGCCCCAGCATTTT CASSLISGVSNQPQHF
TRBD1 TRBJ2-7 NA TRBV30 TGTGCCTGGAAATCCCCCGGGACAGGGTCGTACGAGCAGTACTTC CAWKSPGTGSYEQYF
TRBD2 TRBJ2-1 NA TRBV10-1 TGCGCCAGCAGGGGGGTAGCGGGAGGGCCTAGGAATGAGCAGTTCTTC CASRGVAGGPRNEQFF
TRBD1 TRBJ1-2 NA TRBV6-2/TRBV6-3 TGTGCCAGCAGTCGGACAGGGATTAACTATGGCTACACCTTC CASSRTGINYGYTF
TRBD1 TRBJ1-1 NA TRBV6-5 TGTGCCAGCAGTTACTTCTTGGGCAGGGGGGACACTGAAGCTTTCTTT CASSYFLGRGDTEAFF
NA TRBJ1-4 NA TRBV7-2 TGTGCCAGCAGTCCCCGAGCAGGAGGGTCCCTTATATCTAATGAAAAACTGTTTTTT CASSPRAGGSLISNEKLFF
NA TRBJ1-1 NA TRBV6-5 TGTGCCAGCAGGCGGTTAAACACTGAAGCTTTCTTT CASRRLNTEAFF
TRBD1 TRBJ2-3 NA TRBV11-3 TGTGCCAGCAGCACCCGGACAGGGAGCACAGATACGCAGTATTTT CASSTRTGSTDTQYF
TRBD2 TRBJ2-1 NA TRBV18 TGTGCCAGCTCACCACCAGGGACTAGCGGGAGGTACAATGAGCAGTTCTTC CASSPPGTSGRYNEQFF
NA TRBJ2-5 NA TRBV2 TGTGCCAGCAGTAGGAGGGGGAGGGGAGAGACCCAGTACTTC CASSRRGRGETQYF
TRBD2 TRBJ2-2 NA TRBV6-2/TRBV6-3 TGTGCCAGCAGTTATAGGGAACCGGGACTACCTGGGGGGGAGCTGTTTTTT CASSYREPGLPGGELFF
NA TRBJ2-7 NA TRBV6-2/TRBV6-3 TGTGCCAGCAGTTACGCGCGAAACTACGAGCAGTACTTC CASSYARNYEQYF
NA TRBJ1-1 NA TRBV19 TGTGCCAGCCGAGGAGGGGCGCTTAGTATGAACACTGAAGCTTTCTTT CASRGGALSMNTEAFF
TRBD1 TRBJ2-3 NA TRBV5-8 TGTGCCAGCAGCTCCGGGACAGCGCCAGGTAGCACAGATACGCAGTATTTT CASSSGTAPGSTDTQYF
TRBD2 TRBJ2-2 NA TRBV13 TGTGCCAGCAGCCCCATGGCCCTAGCGGGAGGATCGAGGACCGGGGAGCTGTTTTTT CASSPMALAGGSRTGELFF
NA TRBJ2-1 once TRBV28 TGTGCCAGCAGTCAGGGAGGAAATCACAATGAGCAGTTCTTC CASSQGGNHNEQFF
TRBD1 TRBJ2-1 NA TRBV2 TGTGCCAGCTCCGGGACAGCGTACAATGAGCAGTTCTTC CASSGTAYNEQFF
NA TRBJ2-7 NA TRBV27 TGTGCCAGCAGTTTACAGGGGAAAACCTACGAGCAGTACTTC CASSLQGKTYEQYF
TRBD1 TRBJ1-2 many TRBV3-1/TRBV3-2 TGTGCCAGCAGCCGACAGGGATCCTACACCTTC CASSRQGSYTF
NA TRBJ2-1 NA TRBV2 TGTGCCACCAGGGACACAGGAAATGAGCAGTTCTTC CATRDTGNEQFF
NA TRBJ2-7 NA TRBV6-1 TGTGCCAGCAGTGAATTACAGGGCGCCCTATACGAGCAGTACTTC CASSELQGALYEQYF
NA TRBJ2-7 NA TRBV18 TGTGCCAGCTCACCGCAGGGATCATCCTACGAGCAGTACTTC CASSPQGSSYEQYF